The 18 T cell receptor beta chains reported below all come from one sample, sequenced in a study of blood T cell repertoires in COVID-19. The data were produced by immunoSEQ multiplex PCR, yet TCRdb's version contains in-frame clones alone and is incomplete. This table holds about 340,000 clones, 92% found once. What was sequenced was PBMCs or T cells enriched from blood (not recorded which). These receptors all stem from a woman in her 30s who had recovered from COVID-19.

The rearrangement links TRBV4-1 to TRBJ1-1, with D perhaps matching TRBD1 (6 bases). V shed 1 base and J shed 5 bases, with 14 bases lying between them. Germline CDR1 is MGHRA and CDR2 is YSYEKL. The CDR3 spans 15 residues. CDR3 coding DNA: TGCGCCAGCAGCCAAGTCAGGGGTGTACGGACTGAAGCTTTCTTT. Its translation is CASSQVRGVRTEAFF.

For this clone: One end of the junction is discordant with germline, which a read error may explain. This chain joins TRBV29-1 and TRBJ1-1; D might be TRBD1 (5 bases). The CDR3 extends over 12 amino acids. From germline, CDR1 is SQVTM and CDR2 ANQGSEA. CDR3 nucleotide sequence: TGCGGCGTTCGAACAGGGAACACTGAAGCTTTCTTT. Translating it yields CGVRTGNTEAFF.

The rearrangement joins TRBV7-3 to TRBJ2-5; 8 positions agree with TRBD2. The CDR3 totals 14 residues. Germline V gives CDR1 SGHTA, CDR2 FQGTGA. The junction had 6 bases not matched to a gene; V was cut back by 5 bases and J by 4 bases. Here the CDR3 reads CASSPFGGGETQYF. The CDR3 DNA reads TGTGCCAGCAGCCCATTCGGGGGGGGAGAGACCCAGTACTTC.

The chain carries TRBV7-9 and TRBJ2-2; TRBD2 might be the D (6 bases). CDR1 SEHNR and CDR2 FQNEAQ come from the germline V gene (reference sequence). Trimming removed 5 bases at V and 6 bases at J, with 13 bases between. The CDR3 is 14 amino acids. CDR3 DNA sequence: TGTGCCAGCAGCATTGGCGGGGCCCCCGGGGAGCTGTTTTTT. It is translated as CASSIGGAPGELFF.

This clone was seen once. CDR3 in amino acids: CASSLEGQTPYEQYF. The CDR3 nucleotides read TGTGCCAGCAGCTTGGAGGGACAGACTCCCTACGAGCAGTACTTC. V gene TRBV11-3 combines with J gene TRBJ2-7, with D possibly being TRBD1 (7 bases). This CDR3 has 15 amino acids. Germline V gene lookup returns CDR1 SGHNT and CDR2 YENEEA. Trimming shortened V by 3 bases and J by 2 bases, and 14 bases separated the two germline ends.

The chain employs TRBV10-3 and TRBJ2-1; D perhaps matches TRBD2 (6 bases). The V end was cut by 0 bases, the J end by 3 bases, with 9 bases between. Germline V gene sequence: CDR1 ENHRY, CDR2 SYGVKD. CDR3 length equals 15 residues. CDR3 nucleotides: TGTGCCATCAGTGAGTCGCGGGGAAACTACAATGAGCAGTTCTTC. Protein sequence: CAISESRGNYNEQFF.

The CDR3 DNA sequence: TGTGCCAGCAGCCCACCCGGGATCCGCACTGAAGCTTTCTTT. Translation gives CASSPPGIRTEAFF. The genes are TRBV6-5 and TRBJ1-1; no reliable D call. Trimming removed 6 bases at V and 4 bases at J, with 15 bases between. The germline V gene encodes CDR1 MNHEY and CDR2 SVGAGI. CDR3 length: 14 residues.

The chain couples TRBV5-4 to TRBJ2-1; 13 nucleotides align to TRBD2. The V gene's germline CDR1 is SGHNT and CDR2 YYREEE (reference sequence). The V and J ends lost 4 bases and 9 bases, in that order; junction bases with no gene match: 13. This CDR3 comprises 17 residues. DNA of the CDR3: TGTGCCAGCAGCATAGGGACTAGCGGGATAAGGTGGCGTGAGCAGTTCTTC. This sequence encodes CASSIGTSGIRWREQFF. The variable domain in full, with the rest retrieved from reference TRBV5-4 and TRBJ2-1, is ETGVTQSPTHLIKTRGQQVTLRCSSQSGHNTVSWYQQALGQGPQFIFQYYREEENGRGNFPPRFSGLQFPNYSSELNVNALELDDSALYLCASSIGTSGIRWREQFFGPGTRLTVL.

This clone turned up a few times. CDR3 in amino acids: CASSAPQGFGSPLHF. For the CDR3, the DNA is TGTGCCAGCAGCGCTCCACAGGGGTTCGGTTCACCCCTCCACTTT. The gene calls are TRBV6-2 or TRBV6-3 and TRBJ1-6, with TRBD1 matching 7 bases. The V gene end was trimmed by 6 bases and the J gene end by 9 bases; junction bases not matched to a gene: 11. CDR3 length equals 15 residues. Germline V gives CDR1 MNHEY, CDR2 SVGEGT.

This clone was observed a single time. The V call is TRBV6-5, the J call TRBJ1-2; perhaps TRBD1 as D (6 bases). CDR3 length equals 15 residues. Trimming removed 3 bases at V and 4 bases at J, with 15 bases between. Germline V CDR1 and CDR2: MNHEY, SVGAGI. CDR3 nucleotides: TGTGCCAGCAGTTATTATGGGAACAGGGCCTATGGCTACACCTTC. This gives the protein CASSYYGNRAYGYTF.

The chain employs TRBV9 and TRBJ1-3; D gene ambiguous. CDR1 is SGDLS and CDR2 is YYNGEE in the germline V gene. V was clipped by 4 bases and J by 0 bases, with 8 bases between them. The CDR3 has 14 amino acids. The chain's CDR3 is CASSSPNSGNTIYF. The CDR3 bases are TGTGCCAGCAGCTCGCCTAACTCTGGAAACACCATATATTTT.

J is TRBJ1-2 and V is TRBV3-1 (or the pseudogene TRBV3-2); TRBD1 aligns across 7 bases. V lost 4 bases to trimming and J lost 0 bases; unmatched junction nucleotides: 2. Germline V CDR1 and CDR2: LGHDT, YNNKEL (reference sequence). This CDR3 region has 14 residues. The CDR3 DNA reads TGTGCCAGCAGCCGGGGACAGTCTAACTATGGCTACACCTTC. Encoded protein: CASSRGQSNYGYTF.

CDR3 DNA sequence: TGCAGCGCCCGAAGAGGGGGCGATGGCTACACCTTC. Translation: CSARRGGDGYTF. The chain links TRBV29-1 to TRBJ1-2, with 7 bases identical to TRBD1. The CDR3 has 12 amino acids. The junction had 8 bases not matched to a gene; V was cut back by 7 bases and J by 6 bases. Germline lookup yields CDR1 SQVTM and CDR2 ANQGSEA. Full variable domain (remainder filled in from reference TRBV29-1 and TRBJ1-2): SAVISQKPSRDICQRGTSLTIQCQVDSQVTMMFWYRQQPGQSLTLIATANQGSEATYESGFVIDKFPISRPNLTFSTLTVSNMSPEDSSIYLCSARRGGDGYTFGSGTRLTVV.

V usage is TRBV3-1 (or the pseudogene TRBV3-2) and J usage is TRBJ2-7; no clear D. This CDR3 contains 18 residues. Germline-derived CDR1 and CDR2 are LGHDT and YNNKEL (reference sequence). The V end was cut by 3 bases, the J end by 3 bases, with 24 bases between. The CDR3, as DNA: TGTGCCAGCAGCCACCCCCCAGTAGTAGTCTGGGCAAGCTACGAGCAGTACTTC. This translates into CASSHPPVVVWASYEQYF.

The rearrangement links TRBV4-1 to TRBJ2-1, with 8 bases lining up with TRBD1. The CDR3 length is 19 residues. The V segment lost 4 bases and the J segment 6 bases; nucleotides outside the gene matches: 20. Germline assignment: CDR1 MGHRA and CDR2 YSYEKL. In nucleotides, the CDR3 is TGCGCCAGCAGCCCAACCCCCTTTAGTACCGGGACAGGAATCAATGAGCAGTTCTTC. It codes for CASSPTPFSTGTGINEQFF.

This clone was found once. The CDR3, as DNA: TGTGCCAGCAGCACCAAAAGGGCAGGGCCTACCTCACCCCTCCACTTT. Protein sequence: CASSTKRAGPTSPLHF. The V gene is TRBV7-3, the J gene TRBJ1-6; tentative D call: TRBD1 (5 bases). CDR3 size: 16 residues. Germline V gene data show CDR1 as SGHTA and CDR2 as FQGTGA. The germline V and J ends were trimmed by 5 bases and 10 bases, with 21 bases remaining between them.

The chain couples TRBV6-5 to TRBJ1-2; D not certain. V lost 8 bases, J lost 5 bases, and 9 bases lay in between. The CDR3 is 11 residues long. The germline V gene encodes CDR1 MNHEY and CDR2 SVGAGI. CDR3 residues: CASASVYGYTF. The CDR3 nucleotides are TGTGCCAGCGCAAGCGTTTATGGCTACACCTTC.

This chain joins TRBV6-5 and TRBJ1-1, with a weak D call TRBD1 (6 bases). This CDR3 is 15 amino acids long. V was cut by 0 bases and J by 3 bases, with 11 bases left in between. Germline V CDR1 and CDR2: MNHEY, SVGAGI. This chain's CDR3 is CASSYSGGRYTEAFF. DNA of the CDR3: TGTGCCAGCAGTTACTCGGGGGGGCGGTACACTGAAGCTTTCTTT.